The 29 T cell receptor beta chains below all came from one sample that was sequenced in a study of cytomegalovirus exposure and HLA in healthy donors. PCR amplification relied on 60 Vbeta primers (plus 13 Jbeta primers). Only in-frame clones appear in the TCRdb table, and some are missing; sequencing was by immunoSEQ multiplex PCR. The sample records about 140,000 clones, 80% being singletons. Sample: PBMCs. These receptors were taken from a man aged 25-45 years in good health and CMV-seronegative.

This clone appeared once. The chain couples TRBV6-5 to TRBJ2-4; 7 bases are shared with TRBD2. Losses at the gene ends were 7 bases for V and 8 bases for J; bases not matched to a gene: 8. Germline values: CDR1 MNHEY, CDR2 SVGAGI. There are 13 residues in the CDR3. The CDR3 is CASTPGRADIQYF. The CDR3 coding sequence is TGTGCCAGCACCCCGGGGAGGGCTGACATTCAGTACTTC.

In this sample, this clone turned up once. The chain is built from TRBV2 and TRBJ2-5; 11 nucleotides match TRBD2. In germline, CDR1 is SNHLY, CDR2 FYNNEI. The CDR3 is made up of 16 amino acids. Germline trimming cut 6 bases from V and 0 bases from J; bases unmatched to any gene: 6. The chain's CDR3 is CASRAPGLADQETQYF. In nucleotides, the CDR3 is TGTGCCAGCAGAGCACCGGGACTAGCGGACCAAGAGACCCAGTACTTC.

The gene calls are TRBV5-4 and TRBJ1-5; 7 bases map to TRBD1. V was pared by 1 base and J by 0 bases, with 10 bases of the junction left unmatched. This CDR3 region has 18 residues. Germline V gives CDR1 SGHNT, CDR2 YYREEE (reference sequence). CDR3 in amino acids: CASSLRYRGPISNQPQHF. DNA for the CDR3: TGTGCCAGCAGCTTGCGTTACAGGGGACCCATTAGCAATCAGCCCCAGCATTTT.

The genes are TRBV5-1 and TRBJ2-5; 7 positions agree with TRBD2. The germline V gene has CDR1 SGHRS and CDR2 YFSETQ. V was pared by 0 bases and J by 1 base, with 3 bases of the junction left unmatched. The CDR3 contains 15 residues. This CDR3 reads CASSLEASGQETQYF. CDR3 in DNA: TGCGCCAGCAGCTTGGAGGCTAGCGGCCAAGAGACCCAGTACTTC.

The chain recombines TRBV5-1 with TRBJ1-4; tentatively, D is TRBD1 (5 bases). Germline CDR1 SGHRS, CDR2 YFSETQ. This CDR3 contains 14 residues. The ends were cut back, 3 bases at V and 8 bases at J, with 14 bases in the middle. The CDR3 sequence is CASSSSPGGEKLFF. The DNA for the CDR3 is TGCGCCAGCAGCTCATCCCCGGGGGGAGAAAAACTGTTTTTT.

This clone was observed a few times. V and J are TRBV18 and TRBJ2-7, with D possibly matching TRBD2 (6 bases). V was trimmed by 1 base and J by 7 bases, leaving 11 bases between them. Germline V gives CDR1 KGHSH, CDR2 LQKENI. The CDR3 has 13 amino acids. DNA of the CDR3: TGTGCCAGCTCACCACGGGAGGAGGGGGAGCAGTACTTC. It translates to CASSPREEGEQYF.

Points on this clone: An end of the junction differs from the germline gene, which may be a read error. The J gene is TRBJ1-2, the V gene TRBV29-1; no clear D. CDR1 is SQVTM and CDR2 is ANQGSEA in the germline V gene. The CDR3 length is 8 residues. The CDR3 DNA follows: TGCAGCGTTGCAGGCTACCCCTTC. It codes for CSVAGYPF.

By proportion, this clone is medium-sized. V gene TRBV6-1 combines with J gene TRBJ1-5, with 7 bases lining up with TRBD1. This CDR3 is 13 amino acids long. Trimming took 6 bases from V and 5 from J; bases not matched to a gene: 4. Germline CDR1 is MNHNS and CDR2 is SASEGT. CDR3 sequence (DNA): TGTGCCAGCAGCATAACAGGGGATCAGCCCCAGCATTTT. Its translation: CASSITGDQPQHF.

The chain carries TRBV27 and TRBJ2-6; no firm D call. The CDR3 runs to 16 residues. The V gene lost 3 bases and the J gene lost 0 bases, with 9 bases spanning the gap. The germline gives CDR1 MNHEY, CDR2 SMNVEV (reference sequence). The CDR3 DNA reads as TGTGCCAGCAGTTTCCGTATCTACTCTGGGGCCAACGTCCTGACTTTC. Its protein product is CASSFRIYSGANVLTF.

CDR3 amino acids: CSGLFATNEKLFF. CDR3 nucleotide sequence: TGCAGCGGGCTGTTTGCAACTAATGAAAAACTGTTTTTT. The chain employs TRBV29-1 and TRBJ1-4; unclear D gene. The CDR3 has 13 residues. Germline-derived CDR1 and CDR2 are SQVTM and ANQGSEA. V lost 7 bases, J lost 0 bases, and 9 bases lay in between.

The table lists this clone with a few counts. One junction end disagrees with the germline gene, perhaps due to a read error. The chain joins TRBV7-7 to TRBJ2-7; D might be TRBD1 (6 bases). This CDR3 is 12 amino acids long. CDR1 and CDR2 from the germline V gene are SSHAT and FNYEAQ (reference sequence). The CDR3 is CASSQGHYEQYF. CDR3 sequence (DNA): TGTGCTAGCAGTCAGGGGCATTACGAGCAGTACTTC.

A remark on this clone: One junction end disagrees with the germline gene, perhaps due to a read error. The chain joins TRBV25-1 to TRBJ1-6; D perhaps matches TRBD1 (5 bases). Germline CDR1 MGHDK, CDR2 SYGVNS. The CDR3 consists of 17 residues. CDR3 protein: CASSESTPQGFRSPLNF. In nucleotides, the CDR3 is TGTGCCAGCAGTGAAAGTACACCCCAGGGTTTTCGTTCACCCCTCAACTTT.

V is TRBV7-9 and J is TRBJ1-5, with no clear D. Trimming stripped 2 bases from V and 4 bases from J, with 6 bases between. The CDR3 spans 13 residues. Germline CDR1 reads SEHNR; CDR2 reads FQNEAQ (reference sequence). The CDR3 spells CASSLTGNQPQHF. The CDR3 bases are TGTGCCAGCAGCTTAACGGGAAATCAGCCCCAGCATTTT.

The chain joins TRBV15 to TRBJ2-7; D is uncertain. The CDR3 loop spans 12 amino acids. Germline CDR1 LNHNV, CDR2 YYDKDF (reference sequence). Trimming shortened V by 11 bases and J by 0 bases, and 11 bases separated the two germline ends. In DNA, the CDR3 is TGTGCCTTTACGGTAAGCTCCTACGAGCAGTACTTC. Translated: CAFTVSSYEQYF. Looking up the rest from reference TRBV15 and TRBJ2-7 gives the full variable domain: DAMVIQNPRYQVTQFGKPVTLSCSQTLNHNVMYWYQQKSSQAPKLLFHYYDKDFNNEADTPDNFQSRRPNTSFCFLDIRSPGLGDTAMYLCAFTVSSYEQYFGPGTRLTVT.

The CDR3 nucleotides read TGCGCCAGCAGCTTGGGAAATACAGGGCCCCCCTACGAGCAGTACTTC. Amino acid sequence: CASSLGNTGPPYEQYF. This chain connects TRBV5-1 to TRBJ2-7, with a tentative D call TRBD1 (6 bases). The germline gives CDR1 SGHRS, CDR2 YFSETQ. This CDR3 comprises 16 residues. Trimming pared 0 bases from V and 2 bases from J, leaving 15 bases between.

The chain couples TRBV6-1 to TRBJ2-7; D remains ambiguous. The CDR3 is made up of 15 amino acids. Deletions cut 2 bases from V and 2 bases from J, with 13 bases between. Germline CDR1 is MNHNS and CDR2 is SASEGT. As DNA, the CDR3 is TGTGCCAGCAGTGAATTTTCGCAGTCCACCTACGAGCAGTACTTC. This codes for CASSEFSQSTYEQYF.

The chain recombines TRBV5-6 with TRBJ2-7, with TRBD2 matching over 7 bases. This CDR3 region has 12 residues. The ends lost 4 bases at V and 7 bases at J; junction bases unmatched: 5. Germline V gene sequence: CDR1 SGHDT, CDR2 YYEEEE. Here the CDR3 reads CASSRGRREQYF. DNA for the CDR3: TGTGCCAGCAGCCGCGGGAGACGAGAGCAGTACTTC.

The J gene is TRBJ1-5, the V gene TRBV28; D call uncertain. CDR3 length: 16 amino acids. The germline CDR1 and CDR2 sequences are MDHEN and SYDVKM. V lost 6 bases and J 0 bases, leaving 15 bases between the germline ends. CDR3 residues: CASSPPRGLSNQPQHF. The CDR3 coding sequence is TGTGCCAGCAGCCCTCCCAGAGGTCTTAGCAATCAGCCCCAGCATTTT.

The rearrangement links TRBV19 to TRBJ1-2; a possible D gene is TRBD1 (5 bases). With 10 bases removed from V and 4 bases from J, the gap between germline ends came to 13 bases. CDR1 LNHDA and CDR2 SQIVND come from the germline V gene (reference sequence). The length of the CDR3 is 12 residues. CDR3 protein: CATIDSSYGYTF. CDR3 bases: TGTGCCACCATAGACAGTTCCTATGGCTACACCTTC.

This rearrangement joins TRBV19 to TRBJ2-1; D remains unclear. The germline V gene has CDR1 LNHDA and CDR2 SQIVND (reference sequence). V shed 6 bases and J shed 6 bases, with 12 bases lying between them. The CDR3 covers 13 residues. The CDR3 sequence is CASSLHYGNEQFF. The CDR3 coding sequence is TGTGCCAGTAGCCTTCACTACGGCAATGAGCAGTTCTTC.

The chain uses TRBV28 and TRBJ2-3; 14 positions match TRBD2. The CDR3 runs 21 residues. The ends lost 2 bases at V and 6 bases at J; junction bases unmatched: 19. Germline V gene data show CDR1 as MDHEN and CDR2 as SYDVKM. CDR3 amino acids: CASSLPRGATGLAGASDTQYF. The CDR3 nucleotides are TGTGCCAGCAGTTTACCCCGAGGGGCCACGGGACTAGCGGGGGCCAGTGATACGCAGTATTTT. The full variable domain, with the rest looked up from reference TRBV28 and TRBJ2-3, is DVKVTQSSRYLVKRTGEKVFLECVQDMDHENMFWYRQDPGLGLRLIYFSYDVKMKEKGDIPEGYSVSREKKERFSLILESASTNQTSMYLCASSLPRGATGLAGASDTQYFGPGTRLTVL.

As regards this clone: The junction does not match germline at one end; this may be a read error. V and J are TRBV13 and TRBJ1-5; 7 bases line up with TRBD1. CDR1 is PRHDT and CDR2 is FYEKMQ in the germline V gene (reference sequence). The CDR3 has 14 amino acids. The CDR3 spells CASSSTDRVEPQNF. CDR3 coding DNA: TGTGCCAGCAGCTCGACCGACAGGGTTGAGCCCCAGAATTTT.

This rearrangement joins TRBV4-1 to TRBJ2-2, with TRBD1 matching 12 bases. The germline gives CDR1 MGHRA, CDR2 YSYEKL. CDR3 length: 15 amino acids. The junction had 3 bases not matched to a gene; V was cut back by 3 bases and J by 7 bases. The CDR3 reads CASSQGQGAFGELFF. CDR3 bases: TGCGCCAGCAGCCAGGGACAGGGGGCATTCGGGGAGCTGTTTTTT.

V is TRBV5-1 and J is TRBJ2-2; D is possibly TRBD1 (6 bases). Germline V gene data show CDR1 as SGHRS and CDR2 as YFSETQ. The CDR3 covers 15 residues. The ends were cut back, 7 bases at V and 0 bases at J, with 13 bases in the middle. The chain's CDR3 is CASAEGTTNTGELFF. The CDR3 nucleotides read TGCGCCAGCGCGGAAGGGACAACGAACACCGGGGAGCTGTTTTTT.

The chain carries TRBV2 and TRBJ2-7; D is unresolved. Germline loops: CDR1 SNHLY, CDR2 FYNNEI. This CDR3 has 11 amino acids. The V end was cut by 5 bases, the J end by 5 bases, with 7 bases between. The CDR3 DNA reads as TGTGCCAGCAGTCCACTAAACGAGCAGTACTTC. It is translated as CASSPLNEQYF.

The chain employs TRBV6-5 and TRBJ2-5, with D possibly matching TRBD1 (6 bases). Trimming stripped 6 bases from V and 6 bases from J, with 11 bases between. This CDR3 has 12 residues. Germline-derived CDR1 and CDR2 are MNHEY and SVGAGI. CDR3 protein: CASSLDRQTQYF. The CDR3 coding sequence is TGTGCCAGCAGCCTGGACAGACAGACCCAGTACTTC.

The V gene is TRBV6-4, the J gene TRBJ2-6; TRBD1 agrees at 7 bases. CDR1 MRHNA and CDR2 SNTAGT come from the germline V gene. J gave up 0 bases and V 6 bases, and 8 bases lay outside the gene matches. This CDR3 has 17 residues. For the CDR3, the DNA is TGTGCCAGCAGCCCTAGGACAGGCCTCTCTGGGGCCAACGTCCTGACTTTC. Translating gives CASSPRTGLSGANVLTF.

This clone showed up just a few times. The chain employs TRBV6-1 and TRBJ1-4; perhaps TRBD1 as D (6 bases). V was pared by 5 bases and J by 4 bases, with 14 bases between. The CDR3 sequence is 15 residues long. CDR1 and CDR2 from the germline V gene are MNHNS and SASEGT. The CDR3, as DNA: TGTGCCAGCAGTCCCGGGGGGGCCCATAATGAAAAACTGTTTTTT. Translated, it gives CASSPGGAHNEKLFF.

This CDR3 is CASSPTRDQETQYF. CDR3 nucleotides: TGCGCCAGCAGCCCCACGAGGGACCAAGAGACCCAGTACTTC. The V and J genes are TRBV4-1 and TRBJ2-5; D is possibly TRBD2 (5 bases). V was cut by 4 bases and J by 0 bases, with 9 bases left in between. The CDR3 runs to 14 residues. The germline CDR1 and CDR2 sequences are MGHRA and YSYEKL.